A single sample gave rise to the 14 T cell receptor beta chains below, sequenced in a study of T-cell memory formation after mild COVID-19. MiXCR was run by TCRdb on the 5' RACE reads, yielding one entry per CDR3 protein. Among 350,000 to 450,000 distinct CDR3 sequences listed, 20% to 25% were seen once. The sample consisted of PBMCs or a T cell subset sorted from them (not recorded which). These receptor sequences come from an adult woman who had mild COVID-19 (a few samples of this study predate the infection). Cell type and time point are not known.

The rearrangement links TRBV7-9 to TRBJ1-1; TRBD1 is a possible D gene (5 bases). The CDR3 has 15 amino acids. The germline CDR1 and CDR2 sequences are SEHNR and FQNEAQ (reference sequence). V was pared by 1 base and J by 1 base, with 10 bases between. Written as DNA, the CDR3 is TGTGCCAGCAGCTTAGGACTCAGGGAGAACACTGAAGCTTTCTTT. It is translated as CASSLGLRENTEAFF.

This clonotype came up a few times. The gene calls are TRBV10-3 and TRBJ2-3, with 8 bases lining up with TRBD2. V dropped 10 bases and J dropped 1; count of bases not matched to a gene: 7. The CDR3 spans 14 residues. Germline V gene data show CDR1 as ENHRY and CDR2 as SYGVKD. CDR3 region: CATRKTSGTDTQYF. CDR3 in DNA: TGTGCCACCCGAAAGACTAGCGGCACAGATACGCAGTATTTT.

V is TRBV14 and J is TRBJ2-3; D is ambiguous. Trimming pared 7 bases from V and 0 bases from J, leaving 14 bases between. Germline CDR1 reads SGHDN; CDR2 reads FVKESK. The CDR3 covers 15 residues. The DNA for the CDR3 is TGTGCCAGCACCCCTCTGGGTACTAGCACAGATACGCAGTATTTT. It specifies CASTPLGTSTDTQYF.

This chain joins TRBV2 and TRBJ2-5; D ambiguous. V lost 8 bases to trimming and J lost 4 bases, with 17 bases between them. This CDR3 is 14 amino acids long. Germline CDR1 and CDR2: SNHLY and FYNNEI. CDR3 in DNA: TGTGCCAGCGAAGGGTATCTATGGGGAGAGACCCAGTACTTC. Protein sequence: CASEGYLWGETQYF.

V usage is TRBV6-2 or TRBV6-3 and J usage is TRBJ1-5; unclear D gene. The germline gives CDR1 MNHEY, CDR2 SVGEGT. V was trimmed by 6 bases and J by 7 bases, leaving 16 bases between them. CDR3 length: 14 amino acids. Written as DNA, the CDR3 is TGTGCCAGCAGCCTGCTAGGGCTGCGGCAGCCCCAGCATTTT. Encoded protein: CASSLLGLRQPQHF.

This clonotype appeared once. V is TRBV24-1 and J is TRBJ2-7, with D perhaps matching TRBD1 (6 bases). Germline CDR1 is KGHDR and CDR2 is SFDVKD. The CDR3 has 15 amino acids. The V gene lost 4 bases and the J gene lost 2 bases, with 14 bases spanning the gap. CDR3 in DNA: TGTGCCACCAGTGACTCCGGACAGCTTACCTACGAGCAGTACTTC. This codes for CATSDSGQLTYEQYF.

This clonotype was seen a few times. The V call is TRBV4-1, the J call TRBJ1-4; no definite D call. The germline V gene encodes CDR1 MGHRA and CDR2 YSYEKL. The CDR3 has 16 amino acids. V was cut by 0 bases and J by 5 bases, with 13 bases left in between. This CDR3 reads CASSQDGGLSNEKLFF. For the CDR3, the DNA is TGCGCCAGCAGCCAAGATGGAGGGTTGTCGAATGAAAAACTGTTTTTT.

The chain has TRBV5-1 and TRBJ1-6, with TRBD1 identical over 7 bases. The CDR3 totals 16 residues. V lost 4 bases, J lost 9 bases, and 13 bases stayed unmatched. Germline lookup yields CDR1 SGHRS and CDR2 YFSETQ. CDR3 sequence (DNA): TGCGCCAGCAGCCCAGATCCACAGGGGTTAGGTTCACCCCTCCACTTT. As protein: CASSPDPQGLGSPLHF.

The chain couples TRBV9 to TRBJ2-1; 7 bases are shared with TRBD2. The CDR3 has 16 residues. Germline V gives CDR1 SGDLS, CDR2 YYNGEE. The ends lost 4 bases at V and 3 bases at J; junction bases unmatched: 10. The CDR3 DNA reads as TGTGCCAGCAGCTTACAGAGCGGGGATTACTACAATGAGCAGTTCTTC. It yields the protein CASSLQSGDYYNEQFF. Filled out from reference TRBV9 and TRBJ2-1, the complete variable domain reads DSGVTQTPKHLITATGQRVTLRCSPRSGDLSVYWYQQSLDQGLQFLIQYYNGEERAKGNILERFSAQQFPDLHSELNLSSLELGDSALYFCASSLQSGDYYNEQFFGPGTRLTVL.

Sample share makes this clonotype medium-sized. The V call is TRBV4-3, the J call TRBJ1-1, with TRBD1 as a possible D gene (5 bases). CDR1 LGHNA and CDR2 YSLEER come from the germline V gene. The CDR3 is 13 amino acids. Trimming cost V 2 bases and J 8 bases, with 12 bases left between them. This chain's CDR3 is CASSQPGGAEAFF. CDR3 coding DNA: TGCGCCAGCAGCCAACCCGGGGGTGCCGAAGCTTTCTTT.

For the CDR3, the DNA is TGTGCCACCAGCAGAGATAGGGGGATTTCAGGGTACGCCTACGAGCAGTACTTC. This gives the protein CATSRDRGISGYAYEQYF. J is TRBJ2-7 and V is TRBV15; maybe TRBD1 (6 bases). V dropped 0 bases and J dropped 2 bases, with 20 bases sitting between them. Germline V gene lookup returns CDR1 LNHNV and CDR2 YYDKDF (reference sequence). This CDR3 has 18 amino acids.

This clonotype was recorded a few times. This chain links TRBV7-3 with TRBJ2-7; D uncertain. V lost 4 bases, J lost 2 bases, and 12 bases lay in between. The CDR3 totals 14 residues. Germline CDR1 is SGHTA and CDR2 is FQGTGA. The CDR3 DNA reads as TGTGCCAGCAGCTCACAGACCGGACCCTACGAGCAGTACTTC. It specifies CASSSQTGPYEQYF.

V is TRBV19 and J is TRBJ2-5, with D possibly matching TRBD2 (5 bases). V lost 1 base to trimming and J lost 4 bases, with 10 bases between them. CDR3 length: 14 amino acids. Germline V lookup: CDR1 LNHDA, CDR2 SQIVND (reference sequence). DNA for the CDR3: TGTGCCAGTAGTATAGTGGCTAGCAGAGAGACCCAGTACTTC. Translation gives CASSIVASRETQYF.

This clonotype appeared a few times. The chain combines TRBV3-1 with TRBJ2-7; D unresolved. The CDR3 has 16 residues. Trimming shortened V by 3 bases and J by 0 bases, and 15 bases separated the two germline ends. Germline V gene data show CDR1 as LGHDT and CDR2 as YNNKEL (reference sequence). CDR3 loop: CASSQYRASSSYEQYF. In DNA, the CDR3 is TGTGCCAGCAGCCAGTATAGGGCCTCCAGCTCCTACGAGCAGTACTTC.